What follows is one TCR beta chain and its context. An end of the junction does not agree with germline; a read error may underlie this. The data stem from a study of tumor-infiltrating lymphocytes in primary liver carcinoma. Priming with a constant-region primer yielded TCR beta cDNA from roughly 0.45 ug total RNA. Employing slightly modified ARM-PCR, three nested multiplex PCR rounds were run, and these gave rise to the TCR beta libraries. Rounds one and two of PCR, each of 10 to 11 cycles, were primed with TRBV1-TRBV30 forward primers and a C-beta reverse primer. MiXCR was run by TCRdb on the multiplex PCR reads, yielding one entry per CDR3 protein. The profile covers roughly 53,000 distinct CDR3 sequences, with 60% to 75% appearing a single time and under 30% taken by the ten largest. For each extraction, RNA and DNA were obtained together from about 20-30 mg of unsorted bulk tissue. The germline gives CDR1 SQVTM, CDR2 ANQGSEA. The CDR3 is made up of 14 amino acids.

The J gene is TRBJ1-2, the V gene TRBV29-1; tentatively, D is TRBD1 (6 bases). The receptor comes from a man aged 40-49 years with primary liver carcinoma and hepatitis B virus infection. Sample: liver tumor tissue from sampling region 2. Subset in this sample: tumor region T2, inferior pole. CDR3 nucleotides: TGCAGCGACTGCCCATCGGGACAAACCTATAGCTACACCTTC. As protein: CSDCPSGQTYSYTF.